This T cell receptor (beta chain) was sequenced for a study of shared clonotypes between healthy human individuals. Study in general: Donors had three CD4 naive, three CD4 memory, two CD8 naive and one CD8 memory plate apiece.

The V gene's germline CDR1 is SGHVS and CDR2 FQNEAQ. The V end lost 2 bases, the J end lost 4 bases, and 14 bases lay between the germline ends. CDR3 length: 16 amino acids. Naive CD4+ cells were CD45RA-selected; the remaining cells were memory. Of note for this clone: The antigen is not known.

Each replicate PCR on the sorted subsets used approximately 200 ng DNA (around 30,000 T cell genomes). Sequencing was performed with immunoSEQ multiplex PCR; in TCRdb, only in-frame clones are kept and a portion is missing. The repertoire holds over a million clones, about 70% seen once, with 1.5% in the top ten. Points from the study as a whole: Memory subsets generally showed lower estimated richness than naive subsets.

The TCR sequence derives from a man younger than 35 in good health. V gene TRBV7-8 combines with J gene TRBJ2-2; no definite D call. Source material: memory CD4+ T cells sorted from blood. Sample subset: CD45RA-negative fraction. The CDR3 loop reads CASSLIEWLGTGELFF. The CDR3 nucleotides read TGTGCCAGCAGCTTAATTGAGTGGCTGGGCACCGGGGAGCTGTTTTTT.